Below are 11 T cell receptor beta chains sequenced from a single sample in a study of identical twins. MiXCR, applied by TCRdb to the 5' RACE reads, yields one record per CDR3 protein. The data hold 300,000 to 400,000 distinct CDR3 sequences, with about 12% observed a single time. In addition, the sample was reused for a study of yellow fever vaccine responses in identical twins.

Sample: CD8+ T cells sorted from blood. These receptors came from a woman under 30 in good health.

CDR3 nucleotides: TGCAGTGCTAGTCCGGGGACCGGGGAGCTGTTTTTT. Its translation: CSASPGTGELFF. V and J are TRBV20-1 and TRBJ2-2, with D tentatively TRBD2 (5 bases). The CDR3 loop spans 12 amino acids. The V and J ends lost 3 bases and 5 bases respectively, with 7 bases between them. CDR1 is DFQATT and CDR2 is SNEGSKA in the germline V gene (reference sequence).

This clonotype showed up just a few times. The CDR3, as DNA: TGTGCCAGCAGTGGGACGAGTGGGACCCAGTACTTC. Translated, it gives CASSGTSGTQYF. The chain couples TRBV25-1 to TRBJ2-5, with D unclear. This CDR3 contains 12 residues. Trimming took 4 bases from V and 7 from J, leaving 10 bases between them. Looked up from germline, CDR1 is MGHDK and CDR2 is SYGVNS.

This clonotype occurred a few times. This chain links TRBV19 with TRBJ2-7; TRBD1 matches 8 bases. Trimming removed 0 bases from V and 6 bases from J; junction bases left unmatched: 7. In germline, CDR1 is LNHDA, CDR2 SQIVND (reference sequence). This CDR3 is built from 15 residues. For the CDR3, the DNA is TGTGCCAGTAGTATAGATTCTGGACAGGGCCTCGAGCAGTACTTC. Translating it yields CASSIDSGQGLEQYF. Supplemented by reference TRBV19 and TRBJ2-7, the full variable domain reads DGGITQSPKYLFRKEGQNVTLSCEQNLNHDAMYWYRQDPGQGLRLIYYSQIVNDFQKGDIAEGYSVSREKKESFPLTVTSAQKNPTAFYLCASSIDSGQGLEQYFGPGTRLTVT.

This clonotype was observed a handful of times. This rearrangement joins TRBV7-9 to TRBJ2-3; 7 bases line up with TRBD2. This CDR3 region has 17 residues. The V gene's germline CDR1 is SEHNR and CDR2 FQNEAQ (reference sequence). V dropped 1 base and J dropped 0; count of bases not matched to a gene: 7. The CDR3 reads CASSLGPAGTSTDTQYF. The DNA of the CDR3 is TGTGCCAGCAGCTTAGGGCCAGCGGGAACTAGCACAGATACGCAGTATTTT.

The V gene is TRBV5-6, the J gene TRBJ2-3; TRBD2 matches 7 bases. V was pared by 1 base and J by 2 bases, with 7 bases of the junction left unmatched. Looked up from germline, CDR1 is SGHDT and CDR2 is YYEEEE. CDR3 length: 16 residues. CDR3 in amino acids: CASSLSASGNTDTQYF. The CDR3 nucleotides are TGTGCCAGCAGCTTGTCGGCTAGCGGAAACACAGATACGCAGTATTTT.

J is TRBJ1-2 and V is TRBV27; possible D gene TRBD1, 5 bases. The CDR3 has 13 amino acids. CDR1 is MNHEY, CDR2 SMNVEV, per germline (reference sequence). V shed 0 bases and J shed 9 bases, with 11 bases lying between them. The CDR3 loop reads CASSLSGWGSYTF. CDR3 DNA: TGTGCCAGCAGTTTATCAGGGTGGGGGAGCTACACCTTC.

The rearrangement links TRBV7-6 to TRBJ2-6; 8 bases fit TRBD1. This CDR3 is built from 19 residues. Per the germline V gene, CDR1 is SGHVS and CDR2 is FNYEAQ. Trimming took 5 bases from V and 0 from J; bases not matched to a gene: 12. The CDR3 DNA is TGTGCCAGCAGCGCTACGGACAGGGCCCTCCTCTCTGGGGCCAACGTCCTGACTTTC. This encodes CASSATDRALLSGANVLTF.

This clonotype was picked up a small number of times. The chain recombines TRBV29-1 with TRBJ2-5; D gene uncertain. The CDR3 loop spans 14 amino acids. Trimming took off 7 bases at V and 0 bases at J, with 15 bases between the two ends. The germline gives CDR1 SQVTM, CDR2 ANQGSEA. The CDR3 nucleotides are TGCAGCGCCCGAGAGTGGACGGACCAAGAGACCCAGTACTTC. Protein: CSAREWTDQETQYF. Drawing the rest from reference TRBV29-1 and TRBJ2-5, the complete variable domain is SAVISQKPSRDICQRGTSLTIQCQVDSQVTMMFWYRQQPGQSLTLIATANQGSEATYESGFVIDKFPISRPNLTFSTLTVSNMSPEDSSIYLCSAREWTDQETQYFGPGTRLLVL.

This clonotype has a handful of counts. The DNA for the CDR3 is TGTGCCAGCAGTCCCGACAGGGAAGAAGATACGCAGTATTTT. Its protein product is CASSPDREEDTQYF. The chain recombines TRBV28 with TRBJ2-3; TRBD1 matches 7 bases. There are 14 residues in the CDR3. Trimming took 5 bases from V and 5 from J; bases not matched to a gene: 7. CDR1 and CDR2 (germline): MDHEN, SYDVKM.

This clonotype was seen ten or more times. This chain joins TRBV3-1 and TRBJ2-1; TRBD2 matches 11 bases. Germline V gives CDR1 LGHDT, CDR2 YNNKEL (reference sequence). The V segment lost 3 bases and the J segment 0 bases; nucleotides outside the gene matches: 13. CDR3 length: 20 amino acids. CDR3 DNA: TGTGCCAGCAGCCATGTCACGGGACTAGCGGAGCCCCGCTCCTACAATGAGCAGTTCTTC. Encoded protein: CASSHVTGLAEPRSYNEQFF.

This clonotype was seen a few times. This rearrangement joins TRBV28 to TRBJ2-4; D assignment may be TRBD1 or TRBD2 (5 bases each). The V gene's germline CDR1 is MDHEN and CDR2 SYDVKM. The CDR3 contains 17 residues. The V end was cut by 5 bases, the J end by 3 bases, with 20 bases between. DNA of the CDR3: TGTGCCAGCAGTGAGAGGGGCTTGAGGGTAGTCAAAAACATTCAGTACTTC. It yields the protein CASSERGLRVVKNIQYF.